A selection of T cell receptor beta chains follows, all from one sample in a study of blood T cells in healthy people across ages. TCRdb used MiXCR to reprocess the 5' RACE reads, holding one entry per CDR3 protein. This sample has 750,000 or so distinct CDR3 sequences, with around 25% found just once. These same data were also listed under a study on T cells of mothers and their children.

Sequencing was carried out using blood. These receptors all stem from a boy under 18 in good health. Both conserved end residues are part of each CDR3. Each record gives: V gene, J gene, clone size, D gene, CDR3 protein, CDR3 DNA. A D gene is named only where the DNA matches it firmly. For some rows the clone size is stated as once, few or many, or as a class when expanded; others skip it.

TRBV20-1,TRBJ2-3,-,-,CSARGTRRSTDTKYF,TGCAGTGCTAGGGGAACTAGGAGGAGCACAGATACGAAGTATTTT
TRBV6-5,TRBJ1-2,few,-,CASSNQGRSDYGYTF,TGTGCCAGCAGTAACCAGGGACGGAGCGACTATGGCTACACCTTC
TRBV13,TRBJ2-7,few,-,CASSPTNYEQYF,TGTGCCAGCAGCCCGACCAACTACGAGCAGTACTTC
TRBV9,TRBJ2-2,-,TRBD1,CASSVAGLDRAYVTGELFF,TGTGCCAGCAGCGTAGCTGGACTGGACAGGGCCTACGTGACCGGGGAGCTGTTTTTT
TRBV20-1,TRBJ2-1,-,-,CSARDQWEAVNEQFF,TGCAGTGCTAGAGATCAGTGGGAGGCGGTCAATGAGCAGTTCTTC
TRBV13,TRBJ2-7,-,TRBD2,CASSSRTSGSGVGQYF,TGTGCCAGCAGTTCACGGACTAGCGGGAGTGGAGTCGGGCAGTACTTC
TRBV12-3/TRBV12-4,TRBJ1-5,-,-,CASRARQGSNQPQHF,TGTGCCAGCAGGGCGCGGCAGGGTAGCAATCAGCCCCAGCATTTT
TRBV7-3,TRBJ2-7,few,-,CASSLGAGHYEQYF,TGTGCCAGCAGCTTGGGAGCGGGACACTACGAGCAGTACTTC
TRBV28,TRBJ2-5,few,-,CASRTDLQETQYF,TGTGCCAGTCGGACAGATTTACAAGAGACCCAGTACTTC
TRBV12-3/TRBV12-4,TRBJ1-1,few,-,CASSIRDHSMNTEAFF,TGTGCCAGCAGCATTCGGGACCACTCCATGAACACTGAAGCTTTCTTT
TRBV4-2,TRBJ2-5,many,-,CASSQGPRDYQETQYF,TGTGCCAGCAGCCAAGGCCCTCGGGACTACCAAGAGACCCAGTACTTC
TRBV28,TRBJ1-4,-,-,CASSFFGHTNEKLFF,-
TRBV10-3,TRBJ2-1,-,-,CAISPTGYEQFF,TGTGCCATCAGCCCCACAGGGTATGAGCAGTTCTTC
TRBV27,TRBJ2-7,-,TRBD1,CASSFSAGGYEQYF,TGTGCCAGCAGTTTTTCTGCAGGGGGCTACGAGCAGTACTTC
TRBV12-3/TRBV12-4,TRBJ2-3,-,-,CASSLPANTQYF,TGTGCCAGCAGTTTGCCGGCAAATACGCAGTATTTT
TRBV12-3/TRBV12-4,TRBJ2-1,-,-,CASRPGEGPPGNEQFF,TGTGCCAGCAGACCGGGAGAAGGGCCCCCAGGGAATGAGCAGTTCTTC
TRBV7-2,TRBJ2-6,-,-,CASSSTPGSGANVLTF,TGTGCCAGCAGCTCTACGCCCGGATCTGGGGCCAACGTCCTGACTTTC
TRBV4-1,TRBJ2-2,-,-,CASSQDGGGRGTGELFF,TGCGCCAGCAGCCAAGACGGAGGTGGGAGAGGCACCGGGGAGCTGTTTTTT
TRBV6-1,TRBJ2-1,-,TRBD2,CASTLTSGTSSYNEQFF,TGTGCCAGCACTCTGACTAGCGGGACGAGCTCCTACAATGAGCAGTTCTTC
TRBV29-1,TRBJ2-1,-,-,CSVEEWHSYNEQFF,TGCAGCGTTGAAGAGTGGCACTCCTACAATGAGCAGTTCTTC
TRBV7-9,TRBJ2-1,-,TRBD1,CASSLVATGVANEQFF,TGTGCCAGCAGCTTAGTGGCGACAGGGGTTGCCAATGAGCAGTTCTTC
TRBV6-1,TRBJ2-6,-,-,CASSDLSSGANVLTF,TGTGCCAGCAGTGACCTGAGCTCTGGGGCCAACGTCCTGACTTTC
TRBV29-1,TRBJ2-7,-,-,CSVESGSGSYEQYF,TGCAGCGTTGAAAGCGGCTCAGGCTCCTACGAGCAGTACTTC
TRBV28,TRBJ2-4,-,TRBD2,CASSFGSSGSLAKNIQYF,TGTGCCAGCAGTTTTGGCTCTAGCGGGAGTCTCGCCAAAAACATTCAGTACTTC
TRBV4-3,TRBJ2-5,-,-,CASSQDAAVPAQETRYF,TGCGCCAGCAGCCAAGACGCGGCAGTACCTGCGCAAGAGACCCGGTACTTC
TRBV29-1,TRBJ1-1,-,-,CSVEEGWENTEAFF,TGCAGCGTTGAAGAAGGGTGGGAAAACACTGAAGCTTTCTTT
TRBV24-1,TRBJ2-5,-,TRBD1,CATSDGDRLKETQYF,TGTGCCACCAGTGATGGGGACAGACTAAAAGAGACCCAGTACTTC
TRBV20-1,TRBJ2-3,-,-,CSAPMYRDTQYF,TGCAGTGCGCCCATGTACCGGGATACGCAGTATTTT
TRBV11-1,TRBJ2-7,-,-,CASSFQGGEQYF,TGTGCCAGCAGCTTTCAGGGCGGCGAGCAGTACTTC
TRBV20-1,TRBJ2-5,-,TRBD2,CSASTGLAGGETQYF,TGCAGTGCTAGCACGGGACTAGCGGGAGGCGAGACCCAGTACTTC
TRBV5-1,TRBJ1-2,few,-,CASSFGELNGYTF,TGCGCCAGCAGCTTCGGGGAGCTGAATGGCTACACCTTC
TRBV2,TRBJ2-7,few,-,CASSDSGGLTYEQYF,TGTGCCAGCAGTGATTCCGGGGGTTTAACCTACGAGCAGTACTTC
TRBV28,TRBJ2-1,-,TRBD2,CASSSGTSGKYHEQFF,TGTGCCAGCAGCTCTGGGACTAGCGGGAAGTACCATGAGCAGTTCTTC
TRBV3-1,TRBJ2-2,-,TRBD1,CASRQGADAGELFF,TGTGCCAGCCGACAGGGGGCTGACGCCGGGGAGCTGTTTTTT
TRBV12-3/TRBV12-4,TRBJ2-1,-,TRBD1,CASSSAGQGSNEQFF,TGTGCCAGCAGTTCCGCAGGACAGGGTAGTAATGAGCAGTTCTTC
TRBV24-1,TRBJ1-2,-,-,CATSDNRDSAQSYGYTF,TGTGCCACCAGTGATAACAGGGACTCGGCCCAATCATATGGCTACACCTTC
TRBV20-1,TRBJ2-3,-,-,CSALLDGSRPDTQYF,TGCAGTGCCCTCCTCGACGGGAGTCGCCCAGATACGCAGTATTTT
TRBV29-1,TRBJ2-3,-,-,CSENYQLSTDTQYF,TGCAGCGAGAACTACCAATTAAGCACAGATACGCAGTATTTT
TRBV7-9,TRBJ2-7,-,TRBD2,CASSYGGSLAEQYF,TGTGCCAGCAGCTATGGCGGGAGTTTGGCCGAGCAGTACTTC
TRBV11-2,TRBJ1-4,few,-,CASGLDGATNEKLFF,TGTGCCAGCGGACTGGACGGGGCAACTAATGAAAAACTGTTCTTT
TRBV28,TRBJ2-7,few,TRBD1,CASNQSGTGGDEQYF,TGTGCCAGCAACCAATCCGGGACAGGGGGAGACGAGCAGTACTTC
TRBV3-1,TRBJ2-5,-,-,CASSRPREQETQYF,TGTGCCAGCAGCCGTCCCCGGGAACAAGAGACCCAGTACTTC
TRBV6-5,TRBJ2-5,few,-,CASSEGTHQETQYF,TGTGCCAGCAGCGAAGGGACTCATCAAGAGACCCAGTACTTC
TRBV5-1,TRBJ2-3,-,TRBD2,CASRTGTTSTDTQYF,TGCGCCAGCAGAACCGGGACTACCAGCACAGATACGCAGTATTTT
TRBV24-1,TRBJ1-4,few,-,CATSDPGPDEKLFF,TGTGCCACCAGTGACCCCGGACCCGATGAAAAACTGTTTTTT
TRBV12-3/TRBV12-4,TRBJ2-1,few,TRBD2,CASSPQGLVMVEQFF,TGTGCCAGCAGTCCCCAGGGACTAGTAATGGTTGAGCAGTTCTTC
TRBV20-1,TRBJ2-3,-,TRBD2,CSAPGLAGTHLPFTDTQYF,TGCAGTGCTCCCGGACTAGCGGGAACCCACCTCCCCTTCACAGATACGCAGTATTTT
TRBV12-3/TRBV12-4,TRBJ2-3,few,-,CASSFAQTDTQYF,TGTGCCAGCAGTTTTGCCCAAACAGATACGCAGTATTTT
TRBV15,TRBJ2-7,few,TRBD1,CATSRDRQTGVEQYF,TGTGCCACCAGCAGAGACCGTCAGACAGGGGTCGAGCAGTACTTC
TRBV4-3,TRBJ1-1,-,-,CASSTKGGVNTEAFF,TGCGCCAGCAGCACAAAGGGAGGAGTGAACACTGAAGCTTTCTTT